The 24 T cell receptor beta chains below come from one sample, sequenced in a study of blood T cell repertoires in COVID-19. Measured with immunoSEQ multiplex PCR; TCRdb has only the in-frame clones, and not every one. The data contain 50,000 or so clones, roughly 83% of them seen just once; the ten biggest clones take up roughly 2.1%. The source material was peripheral blood. These receptors were obtained from a woman aged 55-70 years with acute or convalescent COVID-19.

The J gene is TRBJ2-7, the V gene TRBV6-5; D might be TRBD1 (5 bases). This CDR3 spans 15 amino acids. Trimming stripped 0 bases from V and 2 bases from J, with 11 bases between. Germline CDR1 is MNHEY and CDR2 is SVGAGI. CDR3: CASSYSLGEPYEQYF. In nucleotides, the CDR3 is TGTGCCAGCAGTTACTCCCTAGGGGAACCCTACGAGCAGTACTTC.

The chain is built from TRBV7-9 and TRBJ2-1; D gene unclear. The CDR3 length is 13 residues. The V and J ends lost 4 bases and 7 bases respectively, with 11 bases between them. Germline values: CDR1 SEHNR, CDR2 FQNEAQ (reference sequence). Here the CDR3 DNA reads TGTGCCAGCAGCTCCATTGGGCTTAATGAGCAGTTCTTC. Protein product: CASSSIGLNEQFF.

The J gene is TRBJ1-4, the V gene TRBV27, with no clear D. Germline V gene data show CDR1 as MNHEY and CDR2 as SMNVEV (reference sequence). This CDR3 comprises 17 residues. V lost 6 bases and J 4 bases, leaving 21 bases between the germline ends. CDR3 in DNA: TGTGCCAGCAGCCCTAGGTGGCTGGACGGGAATAATGAAAAACTGTTTTTT. Its protein product is CASSPRWLDGNNEKLFF.

The chain links TRBV6-5 to TRBJ2-6, with D maybe TRBD1 (5 bases). The CDR3 runs to 16 residues. V was trimmed by 4 bases and J by 0 bases, leaving 10 bases between them. CDR1 MNHEY and CDR2 SVGAGI come from the germline V gene. The DNA for the CDR3 is TGTGCCAGCAGTTTCCTGGACAACTCTGGGGCCAACGTCCTGACTTTC. It specifies CASSFLDNSGANVLTF.

The CDR3 is CASSKTGVTYEQYF. The CDR3 DNA reads TGTGCCAGCAGTAAAACAGGGGTAACCTACGAGCAGTACTTC. This rearrangement joins TRBV6-5 to TRBJ2-7; 7 nucleotides agree with TRBD1. V shed 5 bases, J shed 2 bases, and the junction held 6 bases outside the gene matches. This CDR3 region has 14 residues. Germline V gene data show CDR1 as MNHEY and CDR2 as SVGAGI.

This rearrangement joins TRBV19 to TRBJ2-5; 11 bases fit TRBD2. Germline loops: CDR1 LNHDA, CDR2 SQIVND (reference sequence). The trim removed 5 bases at V and 2 bases at J, leaving 25 bases unmatched. This CDR3 spans 22 amino acids. The CDR3 loop reads CASSSRVQLAGATNPTQETQYF. CDR3 DNA: TGTGCCAGTAGTTCCCGTGTTCAACTAGCGGGAGCAACAAACCCGACACAAGAGACCCAGTACTTC.

The rearrangement links TRBV10-3 to TRBJ1-1; perhaps TRBD1 as D (6 bases). Germline V lookup: CDR1 ENHRY, CDR2 SYGVKD. Between the trimmed V and J ends, which lost 6 bases and 1 base, there was a span of 9 bases. The CDR3 is made up of 13 amino acids. DNA of the CDR3: TGTGCCATCAGGGACAGTAAGAACACTGAAGCTTTCTTT. Residues: CAIRDSKNTEAFF.

The genes are TRBV19 and TRBJ2-1, with 8 positions matching TRBD2. The V segment lost 4 bases and the J segment 4 bases; nucleotides outside the gene matches: 3. Per germline, CDR1 LNHDA and CDR2 SQIVND (reference sequence). The CDR3 totals 14 residues. The chain's CDR3 is CASSTAGAYNEQFF. Written as DNA, the CDR3 is TGTGCCAGTAGTACAGCGGGAGCGTACAATGAGCAGTTCTTC.

V gene TRBV5-8 combines with J gene TRBJ1-6, with 9 bases lining up with TRBD1. V was pared by 0 bases and J by 7 bases, with 5 bases of the junction left unmatched. CDR1 SGHTS and CDR2 YDEGEE come from the germline V gene. The CDR3 loop spans 16 amino acids. The CDR3 coding sequence is TGTGCCAGCAGCTTGGTCGGGACAGGGACCAATTCACCCCTCCACTTT. Encoded protein: CASSLVGTGTNSPLHF.

This rearrangement joins TRBV12-3 or TRBV12-4 to TRBJ1-2; no clear D. This CDR3 is 13 amino acids long. Between the trimmed V and J ends, which lost 4 bases and 8 bases, there was a span of 14 bases. CDR3 sequence: CASSYGSPGGYTF. The CDR3, as DNA: TGTGCCAGCAGTTACGGGTCTCCGGGAGGCTACACCTTC.

The V gene is TRBV7-9, the J gene TRBJ2-7, with 9 bases matching TRBD2. J was trimmed by 1 base and V by 5 bases; bases with no gene match: 6. The CDR3 covers 15 residues. Germline V gene lookup returns CDR1 SEHNR and CDR2 FQNEAQ (reference sequence). The CDR3 DNA reads TGTGCCAGCAGCCCGGATCTAGCGGGATCCTACGAGCAGTACTTC. This translates into CASSPDLAGSYEQYF.

The chain has TRBV5-1 and TRBJ2-1; a weak D match, TRBD2 (5 bases). There are 13 residues in the CDR3. The V and J ends lost 0 bases and 9 bases respectively, with 10 bases between them. Germline values: CDR1 SGHRS, CDR2 YFSETQ. The CDR3 is CASSLARAGEQFF. CDR3 DNA: TGCGCCAGCAGCTTGGCACGGGCGGGTGAGCAGTTCTTC.

This clone has a single count. CDR3 amino acids: CAWSVQHNQPQHF. The CDR3 region has the DNA TGTGCCTGGAGTGTACAGCACAATCAGCCCCAGCATTTT. The chain uses TRBV30 and TRBJ1-5; no clear D. Per germline, CDR1 GTSNPN and CDR2 SVGIG (reference sequence). V lost 0 bases and J 3 bases, leaving 6 bases between the germline ends. The CDR3 loop spans 13 amino acids.

V gene TRBV4-2 combines with J gene TRBJ2-1; D perhaps matches TRBD2 (6 bases). The V end lost 5 bases, the J end lost 8 bases, and 16 bases lay between the germline ends. CDR1 LGHNA and CDR2 YNFKEQ come from the germline V gene. The CDR3 runs to 14 residues. The CDR3, as DNA: TGTGCCAGCAGCGGGGGACTCAAGTCGCATGAGCAGTTCTTC. Its translation is CASSGGLKSHEQFF.

This CDR3 is CASRTRGASNYGYTF. CDR3 DNA sequence: TGTGCCAGTAGGACTCGCGGGGCGTCTAACTATGGCTACACCTTC. The genes are TRBV19 and TRBJ1-2; possible D gene TRBD1, 5 bases. The CDR3 is made up of 15 amino acids. Germline CDR1 LNHDA, CDR2 SQIVND (reference sequence). The V end was cut by 6 bases, the J end by 0 bases, with 14 bases between. Full variable domain (rest looked up from reference TRBV19 and TRBJ1-2): DGGITQSPKYLFRKEGQNVTLSCEQNLNHDAMYWYRQDPGQGLRLIYYSQIVNDFQKGDIAEGYSVSREKKESFPLTVTSAQKNPTAFYLCASRTRGASNYGYTFGSGTRLTVV.

The chain joins TRBV7-2 to TRBJ2-2; 7 bases fit TRBD2. The CDR3 has 15 residues. After removal of 5 bases from V and 1 base from J, the junction contained 4 bases not matched to a gene. Germline V gene data show CDR1 as SGHTA and CDR2 as FQGNSA. CDR3 in DNA: TGTGCCAGCAGCCCGGGGGGTTTGAACACCGGGGAGCTGTTTTTT. Residues: CASSPGGLNTGELFF.

The genes are TRBV9 and TRBJ2-1, with 9 bases identical to TRBD2. The CDR3 contains 16 residues. The germline V gene has CDR1 SGDLS and CDR2 YYNGEE. The V and J ends lost 4 bases and 6 bases, in that order; junction bases with no gene match: 11. CDR3 sequence: CASSTAGAGGFNEQFF. CDR3 bases: TGTGCCAGCAGCACCGCAGGAGCGGGAGGTTTCAATGAGCAGTTCTTC.

The rearrangement joins TRBV19 to TRBJ1-2; 10 nucleotides align to TRBD1. Germline loops: CDR1 LNHDA, CDR2 SQIVND (reference sequence). The CDR3 runs 15 residues. J lost 3 bases, V lost 5 bases, and 6 bases had no gene match. CDR3 protein: CASSYDRGRDYGYTF. For the CDR3, the DNA is TGTGCCAGTAGTTATGACAGGGGGCGCGACTATGGCTACACCTTC. The full variable domain, in which reference TRBV19 and TRBJ1-2 provide the parts outside the CDR3, is DGGITQSPKYLFRKEGQNVTLSCEQNLNHDAMYWYRQDPGQGLRLIYYSQIVNDFQKGDIAEGYSVSREKKESFPLTVTSAQKNPTAFYLCASSYDRGRDYGYTFGSGTRLTVV.

Details on this clone: Other DNA variants within this sample encode the same CDR3. The rearrangement joins TRBV6-1 to TRBJ1-2; unclear D gene. V was trimmed by 3 bases and J by 3 bases, leaving 11 bases between them. Germline V gene sequence: CDR1 MNHNS, CDR2 SASEGT. This CDR3 has 14 amino acids. CDR3 DNA: TGTGCCAGCAGTGAGGGCGGGTTGGACTATGGCTACACCTTC. Translated: CASSEGGLDYGYTF.

The chain employs TRBV5-3 and TRBJ2-5, with D perhaps TRBD2 (5 bases). TRBV5-3 counts as an open reading frame of uncertain function. V was cut by 2 bases and J by 7 bases, with 12 bases left in between. The CDR3 loop spans 13 amino acids. The CDR3 DNA reads TGTGCCAGAAGCTTTACTAGTCCGGGGACCCAGTACTTC. It is translated as CARSFTSPGTQYF.

This rearrangement joins TRBV7-2 to TRBJ2-7; 7 nucleotides align to TRBD2. From germline, CDR1 is SGHTA and CDR2 FQGNSA. The CDR3 sequence is 15 residues long. V gave up 2 bases and J gave up 0 bases; unmatched junction bases: 4. The CDR3 here is CASSLLRDYSYEQYF. CDR3 in DNA: TGTGCCAGCAGCTTACTCCGGGACTACTCCTACGAGCAGTACTTC.

The chain uses TRBV13 and TRBJ2-1; TRBD2 aligns across 8 bases. V gave up 6 bases and J gave up 8 bases; unmatched junction bases: 9. This CDR3 is 14 amino acids long. The germline V gene encodes CDR1 PRHDT and CDR2 FYEKMQ (reference sequence). CDR3 nucleotides: TGTGCCAGCAGGGGCGGCGGGGGGAACCATGAGCAGTTCTTC. Its translation is CASRGGGGNHEQFF.

The chain employs TRBV19 and TRBJ2-5; 12 positions match TRBD2. J gave up 3 bases and V 3 bases, and 11 bases lay outside the gene matches. This CDR3 has 18 amino acids. In germline, CDR1 is LNHDA, CDR2 SQIVND (reference sequence). As DNA, the CDR3 is TGTGCCAGTAGTATGGCGCGACTAGCGGGAGCCGCCGAAGAGACCCAGTACTTC. Its protein is CASSMARLAGAAEETQYF.

The V call is TRBV5-1, the J call TRBJ2-3; 7 bases match TRBD1. Germline V gene lookup returns CDR1 SGHRS and CDR2 YFSETQ. The V segment lost 4 bases and the J segment 0 bases; nucleotides outside the gene matches: 14. The CDR3 extends over 18 amino acids. The CDR3 reads CASSPMGKGQASTDTQYF. In DNA, the CDR3 is TGCGCCAGCAGCCCCATGGGGAAAGGACAGGCCAGCACAGATACGCAGTATTTT.